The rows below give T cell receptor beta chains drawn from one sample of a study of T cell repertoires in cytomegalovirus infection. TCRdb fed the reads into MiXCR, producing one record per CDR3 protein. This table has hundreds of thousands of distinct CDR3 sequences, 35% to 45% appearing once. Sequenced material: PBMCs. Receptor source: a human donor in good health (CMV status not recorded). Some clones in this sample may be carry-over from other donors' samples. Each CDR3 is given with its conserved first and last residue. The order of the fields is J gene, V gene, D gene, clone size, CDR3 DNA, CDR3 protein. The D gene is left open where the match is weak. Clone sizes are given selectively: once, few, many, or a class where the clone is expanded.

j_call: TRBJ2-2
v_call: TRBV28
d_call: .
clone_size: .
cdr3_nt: TGTGCCAGTTCAGGGGCCACCGGGGAGCTGTTTTTT
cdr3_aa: CASSGATGELFF

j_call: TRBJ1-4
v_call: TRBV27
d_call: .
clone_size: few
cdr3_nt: TGTGCCAGCGGAGCGACAGCGAGGGAAAAACTGTTTTTT
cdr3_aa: CASGATAREKLFF

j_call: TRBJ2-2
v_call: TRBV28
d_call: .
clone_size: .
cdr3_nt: TGTGCCAGCAAGACACAGGGCAGGCACACCGGGGAGCTGTTTTTT
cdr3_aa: CASKTQGRHTGELFF

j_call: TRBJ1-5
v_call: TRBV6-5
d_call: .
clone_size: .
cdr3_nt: TGTGCCAGCAGTCCCTCCGGGACTACTAATCAGCCCCAGCATTTT
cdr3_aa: CASSPSGTTNQPQHF

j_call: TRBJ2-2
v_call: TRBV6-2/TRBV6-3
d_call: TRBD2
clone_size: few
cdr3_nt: TGTGCCAGCAGAACCATAGCGGGGGACACCGGGGAGCTGTTTTTT
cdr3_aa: CASRTIAGDTGELFF

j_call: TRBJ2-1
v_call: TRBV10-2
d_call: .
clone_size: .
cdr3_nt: TGCGCCAGCAGCAACAGATATGAGCAGTTCTTC
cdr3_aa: CASSNRYEQFF

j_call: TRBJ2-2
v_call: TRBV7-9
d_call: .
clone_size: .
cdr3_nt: TGTGCCAGCAGCTTCAATACAGGGAACACCGGGGAGCTGTTTTTT
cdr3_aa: CASSFNTGNTGELFF

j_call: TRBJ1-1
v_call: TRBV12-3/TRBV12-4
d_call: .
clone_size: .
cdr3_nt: TGTGCCAGCAGCCCCAACCAGAACACTGAAGCTTTCTTT
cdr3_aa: CASSPNQNTEAFF

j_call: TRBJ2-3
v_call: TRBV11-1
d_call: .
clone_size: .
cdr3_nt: TGTGCCAGCAGCCCCCGGGGACATGGGGCCACAGATACGCAGTATTTT
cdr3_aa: CASSPRGHGATDTQYF

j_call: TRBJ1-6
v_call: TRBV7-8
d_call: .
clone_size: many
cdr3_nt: TGTGCCAGCAGCGCCGGAGTGTCTCCTTCACCCCTCCACTTT
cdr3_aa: CASSAGVSPSPLHF

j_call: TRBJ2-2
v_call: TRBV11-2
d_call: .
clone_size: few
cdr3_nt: TGTGCCAGCAGCTTAGTCACCCAGGGAAGGGTCACCGGGGAGCTGTTTTTT
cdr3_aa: CASSLVTQGRVTGELFF

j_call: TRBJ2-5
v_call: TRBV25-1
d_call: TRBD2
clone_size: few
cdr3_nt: TGTGCCAGCAGTGAATGGGGGGGGGGGGAGACCCAGTACTTC
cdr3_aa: CASSEWGGGETQYF

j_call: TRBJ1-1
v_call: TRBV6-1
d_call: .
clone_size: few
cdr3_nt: TGTGCCAGCAGTGAATTTCCGGGACCCACTGAAGCTTTCTTT
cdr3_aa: CASSEFPGPTEAFF

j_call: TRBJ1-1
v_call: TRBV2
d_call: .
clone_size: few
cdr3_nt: TGTGCCAGCATATGGGGGTTGGGGGTTGGGACTGAAGCTTTCTTT
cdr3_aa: CASIWGLGVGTEAFF

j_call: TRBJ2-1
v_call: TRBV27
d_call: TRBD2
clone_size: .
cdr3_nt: TGTGCCACCGCGACTAGCGGGAGTTTAAATGAGCAGTTCTTC
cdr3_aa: CATATSGSLNEQFF

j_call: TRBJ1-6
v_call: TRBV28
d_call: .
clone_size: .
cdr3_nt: TGTGCCAGCGTCCCAAGTGGGGGTTCACCCCTCCACTTT
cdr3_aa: CASVPSGGSPLHF

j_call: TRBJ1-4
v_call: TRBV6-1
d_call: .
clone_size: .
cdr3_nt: TGTGCCAGCAGTGAAGGGACCTTGCTGGAAAAACTGTTTTTT
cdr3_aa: CASSEGTLLEKLFF

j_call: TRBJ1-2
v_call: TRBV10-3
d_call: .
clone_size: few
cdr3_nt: TGTGCCATCAGTGAGCGAGAGACGTCCGGCTACACCTTC
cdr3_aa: CAISERETSGYTF

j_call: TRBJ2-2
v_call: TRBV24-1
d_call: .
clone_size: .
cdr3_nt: TGTGCCACCAGTAACTCCAGGGTCTTCCCCGGGGAGCTGTTTTTT
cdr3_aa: CATSNSRVFPGELFF

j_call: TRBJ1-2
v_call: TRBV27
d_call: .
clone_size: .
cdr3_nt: TGTGCCAGCAGGTTAAGGGGGGAATTGGTGGCCTACACCTTC
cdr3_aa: CASRLRGELVAYTF

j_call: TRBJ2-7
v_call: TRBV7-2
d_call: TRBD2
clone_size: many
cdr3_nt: TGTGCCACCCGGGGCGGGAGTTTGGAGCAGTACTTC
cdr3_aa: CATRGGSLEQYF

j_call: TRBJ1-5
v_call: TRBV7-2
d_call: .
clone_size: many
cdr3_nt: TGTGCCAGCAGCTTAGCGACCAGTAATCAGCCCCAGCATTTT
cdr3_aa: CASSLATSNQPQHF

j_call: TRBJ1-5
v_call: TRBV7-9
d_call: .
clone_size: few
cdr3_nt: TGTGCCAGCAGCTTAGATGGGACATACAATCAGCCCCAGCATTTT
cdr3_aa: CASSLDGTYNQPQHF